These T cell receptor beta chains were read from a single sample in a study of T cell responses to AZD1222 COVID-19 vaccine. The data were produced by immunoSEQ multiplex PCR, yet TCRdb's version contains in-frame clones alone and is incomplete. The sample includes fewer than 30,000 clones, roughly nine tenths of them seen just once. Specimen: peripheral blood, collected 28 days after the second AZD1222 dose. The receptors come from an adult who received the AZD1222 COVID-19 vaccine. Both conserved end residues are part of each CDR3. The D gene is left open where the match is weak. Not every row has a clone size; where given, it reads once, few, many or a size class.

13	TRBJ1-2	TRBV28	once	.	CASRIQSNYGYTF	TGTGCCAGCAGGATTCAGAGTAACTATGGCTACACCTTC
14	TRBJ2-1	TRBV2	.	TRBD2	CASHVGTSLNEQFF	TGTGCCAGCCATGTCGGGACTAGCTTGAATGAGCAGTTCTTC
14	TRBJ1-6	TRBV5-1	.	TRBD1	CASSFQTGTSPLHF	TGCGCCAGCAGCTTCCAGACAGGGACTTCACCCCTCCACTTT
14	TRBJ1-1	TRBV6-5	.	.	CASSYRAGGTEAFF	TGTGCCAGCAGTTACAGGGCTGGGGGCACTGAAGCTTTCTTT
14	TRBJ1-1	TRBV2	.	.	CASKITSGTSEAFF	TGTGCCAGTAAAATAACGTCCGGGACAAGTGAAGCTTTCTTT
16	TRBJ2-2	TRBV5-1	.	TRBD1	CASSKQGEANTGELFF	TGCGCCAGCAGCAAACAGGGGGAGGCGAACACCGGGGAGCTGTTTTTT
13	TRBJ2-5	TRBV7-8	.	TRBD2	CASSLPSGETQYF	TGTGCCAGCAGCTTACCTAGCGGAGAGACCCAGTACTTC
14	TRBJ1-2	TRBV6-5	.	.	CASSYTTGLYGYTF	TGTGCCAGCAGTTACACCACAGGGCTCTATGGCTACACCTTC
15	TRBJ1-1	TRBV7-9	few	.	CASSLIRTVNTEAFF	TGTGCCAGCAGCTTAATTCGTACGGTGAACACTGAAGCTTTCTTT
13	TRBJ1-5	TRBV15	.	TRBD1	CATRGTGNQPQHF	TGTGCCACCCGGGGGACAGGCAATCAGCCCCAGCATTTT
15	TRBJ1-5	TRBV28	once	.	CASSFSGLSNQPQHF	TGTGCCAGCAGTTTTTCTGGACTTAGCAATCAGCCCCAGCATTTT
13	TRBJ2-5	TRBV10-2	few	.	CASREGIVETQYF	TGCGCCAGCAGGGAGGGAATAGTGGAGACCCAGTACTTC
15	TRBJ1-1	TRBV5-4	once	TRBD1	CASSLAVGGYTEAFF	TGTGCCAGCAGCTTGGCCGTAGGGGGCTACACTGAAGCTTTCTTT
19	TRBJ1-6	TRBV5-3	.	.	CARSLEGHGSSSYNSPLHF	TGTGCCAGAAGCTTGGAGGGACACGGATCGAGCTCCTATAATTCACCCCTCCACTTT
13	TRBJ1-2	TRBV19	.	.	CASSIAGYYGYTF	TGTGCCAGTAGTATAGCAGGGTATTATGGCTACACCTTC
14	TRBJ2-7	TRBV3-1/TRBV3-2	.	TRBD2	CASSPSGGDYEQYF	TGTGCCAGCAGCCCCAGCGGGGGGGACTACGAGCAGTACTTC
15	TRBJ1-2	TRBV18	.	TRBD1	CASSPGTDLNYGYTF	TGTGCCAGCTCACCCGGGACAGACCTTAACTATGGCTACACCTTC
15	TRBJ2-5	TRBV7-3	few	TRBD1	CATCPGQGYQETQYF	TGTGCCACTTGTCCGGGACAGGGGTACCAAGAGACCCAGTACTTC
15	TRBJ2-2	TRBV10-3	.	TRBD1	CAISGGQGVAGELFF	TGTGCCATCAGTGGGGGACAGGGGGTGGCCGGGGAGCTGTTTTTT
16	TRBJ2-5	TRBV11-3	.	TRBD2	CASSLGTGGTQETQYF	TGTGCCAGCAGCTTAGGGACGGGAGGAACGCAAGAGACCCAGTACTTC
13	TRBJ2-3	TRBV6-6	few	.	CASSSSGTDTQYF	TGTGCCAGCAGTTCTAGCGGCACAGATACGCAGTATTTT
13	TRBJ2-1	TRBV6-5	.	TRBD2	CASTDLAGDEQFF	TGTGCCAGCACGGACCTAGCGGGCGATGAGCAGTTCTTC
13	TRBJ1-2	TRBV18	.	TRBD1	CASSPGTGRGNTF	TGTGCCAGCTCCCCCGGGACAGGCCGCGGGAACACCTTC
16	TRBJ2-3	TRBV2	.	.	CASSEFVRIGTDTQYF	TGTGCCAGCAGTGAATTTGTACGCATCGGCACAGATACGCAGTATTTT
14	TRBJ2-1	TRBV5-4	.	TRBD1	CASSDGQGADEQFF	TGTGCCAGCAGCGACGGACAGGGGGCCGATGAGCAGTTCTTC
13	TRBJ1-2	TRBV3-1/TRBV3-2	once	TRBD1	CASSQDRASGYTF	TGTGCCAGCAGCCAGGACAGGGCGAGCGGCTACACCTTC
14	TRBJ2-1	TRBV19	.	.	CASGTSQLGMEQFF	TGTGCCAGCGGGACTTCCCAGTTAGGAATGGAGCAGTTCTTC
20	TRBJ1-6	TRBV30	.	.	CAWSFWGERAYNADNSPLHF	TGTGCCTGGAGTTTTTGGGGGGAAAGGGCCTATAATGCCGATAATTCACCCCTCCACTTT
14	TRBJ2-4	TRBV9	.	.	CASSVAGVGNIQYF	TGTGCCAGCAGCGTAGCAGGAGTCGGAAACATTCAGTACTTC
16	TRBJ1-2	TRBV7-9	.	.	CASSLGGQGGNYGYTF	TGTGCCAGCAGCTTAGGTGGTCAGGGAGGAAACTATGGCTACACCTTC
17	TRBJ2-7	TRBV18	.	TRBD1	CASSPTPGQGLSYEQYF	TGTGCCAGCTCACCCACCCCCGGACAGGGGCTATCCTACGAGCAGTACTTC
13	TRBJ2-2	TRBV12-3/TRBV12-4	.	.	CANRNRETGELFF	TGTGCCAACCGTAACAGAGAAACCGGGGAGCTGTTTTTT
16	TRBJ2-5	TRBV6-5	.	TRBD2	CASSYSPSGRGETQYF	TGTGCCAGCAGTTACTCGCCTAGCGGGAGGGGGGAGACCCAGTACTTC
10	TRBJ2-5	TRBV20-1	.	.	CSARQETQYF	TGCAGTGCTAGACAAGAGACCCAGTACTTC
15	TRBJ2-7	TRBV7-3	.	TRBD1	CASSPQPGQNYEQYF	TGTGCCAGCAGCCCTCAACCGGGACAGAACTACGAGCAGTACTTC
16	TRBJ2-2	TRBV5-4	.	.	CASSPGGTPIPGELFF	TGTGCCAGCAGCCCGGGTGGGACTCCTATCCCCGGGGAGCTGTTTTTT
15	TRBJ2-1	TRBV7-3	.	TRBD2	CASSLRLAGISEQFF	TGTGCCAGCAGCTTAAGGCTAGCGGGCATTAGTGAGCAGTTCTTC
14	TRBJ2-7	TRBV7-8	.	.	CASSLVWGSYEQYF	TGTGCCAGCAGCTTAGTTTGGGGCTCCTACGAGCAGTACTTC
15	TRBJ1-5	TRBV19	.	.	CASKTRDYSNQPQHF	TGTGCCAGTAAAACAAGAGATTATAGCAATCAGCCCCAGCATTTT
12	TRBJ2-2	TRBV12-3/TRBV12-4	once	.	CASSLQAGELFF	TGTGCCAGCAGTTTACAGGCCGGGGAGCTGTTTTTT
13	TRBJ1-1	TRBV7-8	.	.	CASSPPGGAGAFF	TGTGCCAGCAGCCCCCCCGGGGGCGCGGGAGCTTTCTTT
14	TRBJ1-4	TRBV5-4	.	TRBD1	CASSLQGANEKLFF	TGTGCCAGCAGCCTACAGGGGGCCAATGAAAAACTGTTTTTT
15	TRBJ1-5	TRBV11-2	few	TRBD1	CASSGGTGDNQPQHF	TGTGCCAGCAGCGGTGGGACAGGAGACAATCAGCCCCAGCATTTT
14	TRBJ1-1	TRBV18	few	.	CASSPPSPNTEAFF	TGTGCCAGCTCACCACCGTCTCCGAACACTGAAGCTTTCTTT
16	TRBJ2-3	TRBV7-2	.	.	CASSPQIQGGTDTQYF	TGTGCCAGCAGCCCTCAGATTCAGGGAGGCACAGATACGCAGTATTTT
17	TRBJ2-1	TRBV7-2	once	TRBD2	CASRSGRALGSYNEQFF	TGTGCCAGCCGTAGCGGGAGGGCCCTCGGGTCCTACAATGAGCAGTTCTTC
14	TRBJ1-2	TRBV15	.	.	CATSSLRGFDGYTF	TGTGCCACCAGCAGTTTAAGGGGCTTTGATGGCTACACCTTC
13	TRBJ1-1	TRBV15	.	.	CATSISRGTEAFF	TGTGCCACCAGCATAAGCCGGGGCACTGAAGCTTTCTTT
15	TRBJ2-1	TRBV27	.	TRBD2	CASSRPLAGVGEQFF	TGTGCCAGCAGTAGACCCCTAGCGGGAGTTGGAGAGCAGTTCTTC
15	TRBJ1-2	TRBV7-2	once	.	CASSGGYREWYGYTF	TGTGCCAGCAGCGGCGGCTACAGGGAATGGTATGGCTACACCTTC
16	TRBJ2-2	TRBV10-3	.	.	CAISDVRRVDTGELFF	TGTGCCATCAGTGATGTTCGCAGGGTGGACACCGGGGAGCTGTTTTTT
11	TRBJ2-5	TRBV12-3/TRBV12-4	once	.	CASSLLETQYF	TGTGCCAGCAGTTTATTAGAGACCCAGTACTTC
12	TRBJ2-3	TRBV6-5	.	.	CALRATTDTQYF	TGTGCCCTACGGGCCACCACAGATACGCAGTATTTT
15	TRBJ1-2	TRBV6-5	.	.	CASSPLAGIRYGYTF	TGTGCCAGCAGCCCCCTAGCGGGGATACGGTATGGCTACACCTTC
15	TRBJ1-6	TRBV7-2	.	.	CASITVTGGNSPLHF	TGTGCCAGCATCACCGTTACGGGAGGAAATTCACCCCTCCACTTT
12	TRBJ1-1	TRBV19	.	.	CASSYLSTEAFF	TGTGCCAGTAGTTACCTGAGCACTGAAGCTTTCTTT
11	TRBJ1-3	TRBV6-1	.	.	CASSEGPTIYF	TGTGCCAGCAGTGAAGGTCCCACCATATATTTT
14	TRBJ2-1	TRBV7-9	few	.	CASSLDRRYNEQFF	TGTGCCAGCAGCTTAGACCGAAGGTACAATGAGCAGTTCTTC
16	TRBJ1-1	TRBV5-1	.	.	CASSLGLSQGGTEAFF	TGCGCCAGCAGCTTGGGATTGTCGCAGGGTGGGACTGAAGCTTTCTTT